This T cell receptor beta chain was recorded in a study of blood T cell repertoires in COVID-19. TCRdb keeps only in-frame clones here, not all; method: immunoSEQ multiplex PCR. This table has roughly 150,000 clones, around nine tenths appearing once. Trimming took off 5 bases at V and 2 bases at J, with 3 bases between the two ends. Germline V gives CDR1 LGHDT, CDR2 YNNKEL (reference sequence). The length of the CDR3 is 11 residues. The chain links TRBV3-1 (or the pseudogene TRBV3-2) to TRBJ2-5; D gene uncertain. This TCR was sampled from a woman aged 70-85 years with COVID-19, enrolled during active disease. The sample consisted of peripheral blood. Written as DNA, the CDR3 is TGTGCCAGCAGCTCTCAAGAGACCCAGTACTTC. Amino acids: CASSSQETQYF.